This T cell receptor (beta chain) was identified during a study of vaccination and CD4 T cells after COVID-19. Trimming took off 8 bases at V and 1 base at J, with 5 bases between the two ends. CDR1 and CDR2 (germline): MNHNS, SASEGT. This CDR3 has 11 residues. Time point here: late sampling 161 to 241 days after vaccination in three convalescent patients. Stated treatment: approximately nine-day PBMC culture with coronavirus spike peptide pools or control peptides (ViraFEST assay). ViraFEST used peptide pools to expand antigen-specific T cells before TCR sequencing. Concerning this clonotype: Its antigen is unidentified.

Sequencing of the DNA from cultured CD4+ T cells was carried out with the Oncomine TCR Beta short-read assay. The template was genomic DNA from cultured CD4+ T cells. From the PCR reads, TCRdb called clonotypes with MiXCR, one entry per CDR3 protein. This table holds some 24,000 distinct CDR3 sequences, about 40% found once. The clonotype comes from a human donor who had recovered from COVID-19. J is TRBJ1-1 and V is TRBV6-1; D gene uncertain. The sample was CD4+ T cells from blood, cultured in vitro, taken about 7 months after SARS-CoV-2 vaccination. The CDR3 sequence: CASGRNTEAFF. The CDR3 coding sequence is TGTGCCAGCGGACGGAACACTGAAGCTTTCTTT.